This T cell receptor beta chain is from a study of cytomegalovirus exposure and HLA in healthy donors. Study as a whole: The approximately 130 validation repertoires and the 666 first-cohort repertoires shared a platform, a later analysis reported.

As for this clone: Its antigen is not known.

Study observations and caveats: Researchers counted roughly 150 TCR beta chains as cytomegalovirus-associated. For most TCR sequences rarity was the rule, although some public TCRs occurred in many donors.

The CDR3 has 16 amino acids. After removal of 5 bases from V and 0 bases from J, the junction contained 10 bases not matched to a gene. Looked up from germline, CDR1 is MNHNY and CDR2 is SVGAGI (reference sequence). Produced via immunoSEQ multiplex PCR; TCRdb's table is partial and in-frame only. The sample contains 150,000 to 200,000 clones, roughly 85% of which appear only once. The sequence derives from a man between 18 and 35 years old in good health and CMV-seropositive. The material sequenced was PBMCs. The V gene is TRBV6-6, the J gene TRBJ2-7; 7 positions match TRBD1. This CDR3 reads CASSRIPGQSSYEQYF. CDR3 in DNA: TGTGCCAGCAGTCGCATTCCGGGACAGAGCTCCTACGAGCAGTACTTC.